This T cell receptor (beta chain) was identified in a study of blood T cell repertoires in COVID-19. Study information: Samples came from the United States, Italy and Spain, spanning acute and convalescent COVID-19. The analysed material was cDNA or gDNA that came from T cells, B-cell-depleted T cells, or PBMCs.

In the original analysis: Estimation of nucleated cell counts relied on the amplification of reference gene primers. Generated by immunoSEQ multiplex PCR, the TCRdb table keeps only in-frame clones and is missing some. The V and J calls and clone size were taken over from that table, and D and trimming were inferred from the DNA. The profile shows roughly 41,000 clones, roughly 88% of them singletons. The CDR3 sequence is 13 residues long. Germline CDR1 MNHEY, CDR2 SVGAGI. After removal of 6 bases from V and 6 bases from J, the junction contained 5 bases not matched to a gene. The TCR was taken from a man aged 55 to 70 with active COVID-19. The gene calls are TRBV6-5 and TRBJ2-3; 8 bases align to TRBD1. The sequenced sample was peripheral blood. The CDR3 sequence is CASSPTGADTQYF. The CDR3 DNA reads TGTGCCAGCAGCCCGACAGGGGCCGATACGCAGTATTTT.